This T cell receptor beta chain was sequenced for a study of tumor-infiltrating lymphocytes in primary liver carcinoma. Joint extraction of RNA and DNA used 20-30 mg of bulk tissue that was unsorted. Chronic HBV infection was present in the patients, who were treatment-naive. Germline CDR1 MNHEY, CDR2 SVGAGI. This CDR3 comprises 15 residues. cDNA specific to TCR beta was made from 500 to 650 ng of total RNA, with a constant-region primer employed for priming. Sequencing libraries for TCR beta derived from three nested multiplex PCR rounds that used slightly modified ARM-PCR. The two initial PCR rounds, roughly 10 cycles each, used TRBV1-TRBV30 forward and C-beta reverse primers. TCRdb ran MiXCR on the multiplex PCR reads and lists one entry per CDR3 protein. The sample lists more than 100,000 distinct CDR3 sequences; around two thirds were seen once. Details on this clonotype: Germline is not matched at one junction end, which may reflect a read error.

The V gene is TRBV6-5, the J gene TRBJ1-5; unclear D gene. This receptor was obtained from a woman aged 55-69 years with primary liver carcinoma and hepatitis B virus infection. The sample was liver tumor tissue from sampling region 1. Subset described: tumor region T1, superior pole. The CDR3 nucleotides are TGTGTCAGCAGTTATCGAGTGGGCGGCAATCAGCCCCAGCATTTT. Translating it yields CVSSYRVGGNQPQHF.